One and the same sample provided the 20 T cell receptor beta chains below, sequenced in a study of Ad26.COV2.S vaccination and SARS-CoV-2 variants. Noted treatment: around 19 received Ad26.COV2.S at low or high dose, single or two shots; about 5 received placebo; per-sample allocation not given. Collection of the samples took place on day 63 after the first injection of vaccine or placebo. TCRdb's table, derived via immunoSEQ multiplex PCR, lists solely in-frame clones and lacks some. The sample shows a few hundred thousand clones, around 87% of them seen only once. Material: peripheral blood, obtained in a trial of Ad26.COV2.S vaccine versus placebo. These receptor sequences come from a person between 18 and 65 years old who received the Ad26.COV2.S COVID-19 vaccine or a placebo.

The chain carries TRBV3-1 (or the pseudogene TRBV3-2) and TRBJ2-6; 8 positions agree with TRBD1. Germline V lookup: CDR1 LGHDT, CDR2 YNNKEL (reference sequence). The CDR3 is 19 amino acids. The J segment lost 4 bases and the V segment lost 0 bases, leaving 11 bases of the junction unmatched. The CDR3 DNA sequence: TGTGCCAGCAGCCAAGACTGGGCCAGGGGGCTCAGAGGGGCCAACGTCCTGACTTTC. Residues: CASSQDWARGLRGANVLTF.

The chain recombines TRBV27 with TRBJ2-1; no firm D call. The V end was cut by 3 bases, the J end by 1 base, with 7 bases between. The CDR3 loop spans 14 amino acids. The germline V gene has CDR1 MNHEY and CDR2 SMNVEV (reference sequence). The CDR3 reads CASSLWGSYNEQFF. The CDR3 DNA reads as TGTGCCAGCAGTTTGTGGGGTTCCTACAATGAGCAGTTCTTC.

This clone appeared a single time. The rearrangement uses TRBV5-4 and TRBJ1-2; 8 bases are shared with TRBD1. Trimming cost V 3 bases and J 1 base; bases outside gene matches: 8. The V gene's germline CDR1 is SGHNT and CDR2 YYREEE (reference sequence). The CDR3 is made up of 16 amino acids. This CDR3 is CASSSAGTGFNYGYTF. The CDR3 region has the DNA TGTGCCAGCAGCTCAGCCGGGACAGGTTTTAACTATGGCTACACCTTC. The full variable domain, rest sourced from reference TRBV5-4 and TRBJ1-2, is ETGVTQSPTHLIKTRGQQVTLRCSSQSGHNTVSWYQQALGQGPQFIFQYYREEENGRGNFPPRFSGLQFPNYSSELNVNALELDDSALYLCASSSAGTGFNYGYTFGSGTRLTVV.

Only one count was recorded for this clone. The chain combines TRBV7-2 with TRBJ1-1; 10 bases are a match to TRBD1. Germline V gene lookup returns CDR1 SGHTA and CDR2 FQGNSA. With 7 bases clipped from V and 3 bases from J, the junction kept 8 bases outside the gene matches. The CDR3 has 15 residues. Written as DNA, the CDR3 is TGTGCCAGCACCCGACAGGGGGCAAGGGACACTGAAGCTTTCTTT. This gives the protein CASTRQGARDTEAFF.

This rearrangement joins TRBV5-1 to TRBJ1-5, with a tentative D call TRBD1 (6 bases). This CDR3 contains 15 residues. Trimming shortened V by 0 bases and J by 9 bases, and 16 bases separated the two germline ends. Germline CDR1 is SGHRS and CDR2 is YFSETQ. CDR3 sequence reads: CASSLDFRGQGPQHF. CDR3 in DNA: TGCGCCAGCAGCTTGGATTTCAGGGGACAAGGGCCCCAGCATTTT.

The chain couples TRBV7-3 to TRBJ2-2, with D perhaps matching TRBD1 (5 bases). Looked up from germline, CDR1 is SGHTA and CDR2 is FQGTGA. This CDR3 spans 16 amino acids. V lost 5 bases to trimming and J lost 0 bases, with 13 bases between them. The CDR3 nucleotides read TGTGCCAGCAGCCCCCTTGGGGCCTCGAACACCGGGGAGCTGTTTTTT. It yields the protein CASSPLGASNTGELFF.

In this sample, this clone turned up once. The genes are TRBV10-3 and TRBJ1-2; TRBD1 aligns across 10 bases. The CDR3 spans 13 residues. V lost 10 bases and J lost 3; bases outside the gene matches: 5. Germline-derived CDR1 and CDR2 are ENHRY and SYGVKD. CDR3 amino acids: CASSTGGHYGYTF. As DNA, the CDR3 is TGTGCCAGCTCGACAGGGGGCCACTATGGCTACACCTTC.

CDR3 nucleotides: TGTGCCAGTAGCCCGGACGGATATAGCAATCAGCCCCAGCATTTT. As protein: CASSPDGYSNQPQHF. This chain connects TRBV19 to TRBJ1-5; no definite D call. The CDR3 contains 15 residues. CDR1 is LNHDA, CDR2 SQIVND, per germline (reference sequence). V was shortened by 6 bases and J by 0 bases, with 12 bases between the two germline ends.

The chain links TRBV11-3 to TRBJ2-7; D is possibly TRBD1 (6 bases). This CDR3 has 14 residues. Germline loops: CDR1 SGHNT, CDR2 YENEEA. With 6 bases removed from V and 1 base from J, the gap between germline ends came to 13 bases. Here the CDR3 reads CASSTGSPSYEQYF. The CDR3 DNA follows: TGTGCCAGCAGTACAGGGTCCCCTTCCTACGAGCAGTACTTC.

This clone was seen a single time. The rearrangement uses TRBV5-1 and TRBJ1-3; D remains ambiguous. The V end lost 4 bases, the J end lost 1 base, and 15 bases lay between the germline ends. The germline V gene encodes CDR1 SGHRS and CDR2 YFSETQ. The CDR3 is 16 amino acids. The CDR3 loop is CASSSYPGGSGNTIYF. CDR3 nucleotides: TGCGCCAGCAGCAGTTACCCGGGAGGGTCTGGAAACACCATATATTTT. Supplemented by reference TRBV5-1 and TRBJ1-3, the full variable domain reads KAGVTQTPRYLIKTRGQQVTLSCSPISGHRSVSWYQQTPGQGLQFLFEYFSETQRNKGNFPGRFSGRQFSNSRSEMNVSTLELGDSALYLCASSSYPGGSGNTIYFGEGSWLTVV.

This clone showed up just once. The chain is built from TRBV24-1 and TRBJ2-7; no reliable D call. V lost 4 bases to trimming and J lost 2 bases, with 11 bases between them. Germline V CDR1 and CDR2: KGHDR, SFDVKD. This CDR3 region has 14 residues. The CDR3 sequence: CATSDPLSPYEQYF. As DNA, the CDR3 is TGTGCCACCAGTGACCCGCTCAGCCCCTACGAGCAGTACTTC.

The J gene is TRBJ2-1, the V gene TRBV7-2, with 12 bases fitting TRBD2. This CDR3 is 14 amino acids long. Germline V gene lookup returns CDR1 SGHTA and CDR2 FQGNSA. V gave up 6 bases and J gave up 8 bases; unmatched junction bases: 5. The DNA of the CDR3 is TGTGCCAGCAGTCTAGCGGGGGGGTCTGATGAGCAGTTCTTC. Translating gives CASSLAGGSDEQFF.

The V and J genes are TRBV2 and TRBJ2-1, with D perhaps TRBD1 (5 bases). The germline V gene encodes CDR1 SNHLY and CDR2 FYNNEI. This CDR3 has 15 residues. V lost 1 base to trimming and J lost 4 bases, with 11 bases between them. This chain's CDR3 is CASSEVGQAYNEQFF. The CDR3 bases are TGTGCCAGCAGTGAAGTCGGACAAGCATACAATGAGCAGTTCTTC.

This rearrangement joins TRBV11-3 to TRBJ2-7; the match to TRBD1 covers 8 bases. Germline CDR1 is SGHNT and CDR2 is YENEEA. The CDR3 is 16 residues long. Trimming cost V 5 bases and J 0 bases; bases outside gene matches: 9. The CDR3 nucleotides are TGTGCCAGCAGCGCATCGGGACAGGCGAGCTCCTACGAGCAGTACTTC. Protein sequence: CASSASGQASSYEQYF.

The V and J genes are TRBV9 and TRBJ2-5, with 9 bases matching TRBD1. Germline V gene lookup returns CDR1 SGDLS and CDR2 YYNGEE. Germline trimming cut 4 bases from V and 2 bases from J; bases unmatched to any gene: 9. The CDR3 runs to 16 residues. The CDR3 DNA reads TGTGCCAGCAGCACCCGACAGGGGGTGACTCAAGAGACCCAGTACTTC. Translating it yields CASSTRQGVTQETQYF.

The V gene is TRBV6-5, the J gene TRBJ2-3; TRBD2 might be the D (5 bases). This CDR3 has 14 amino acids. Trimming removed 6 bases at V and 7 bases at J, with 17 bases between. Germline V gives CDR1 MNHEY, CDR2 SVGAGI. The CDR3 reads CASSHRGSEHTQYF. CDR3 DNA sequence: TGTGCCAGCAGCCACAGAGGGAGTGAACATACGCAGTATTTT.

V and J are TRBV6-2 or TRBV6-3 and TRBJ2-5, with D hard to call. The germline gives CDR1 MNHEY, CDR2 SVGEGT. This CDR3 comprises 18 residues. Trimming removed 5 bases from V and 1 base from J, with 23 bases in between. In DNA, the CDR3 is TGTGCCAGCAGTATTTACAATCCGGCCAAACTGGCCCAAGAGACCCAGTACTTC. Translating it yields CASSIYNPAKLAQETQYF.

This clone has a single count. V usage is TRBV9 and J usage is TRBJ2-2; D possibly uses TRBD1 or TRBD2 (6 bases each). Germline CDR1 SGDLS, CDR2 YYNGEE. There are 16 residues in the CDR3. V lost 2 bases to trimming and J lost 4 bases, with 15 bases between them. CDR3 coding DNA: TGTGCCAGCAGCGTGGCCGGGGGCCAATCCACCGGGGAGCTGTTTTTT. It is translated as CASSVAGGQSTGELFF.

The chain links TRBV7-2 to TRBJ2-5; TRBD2 matches at 7 bases. Trimming removed 1 base from V and 1 base from J; junction bases left unmatched: 3. The CDR3 consists of 15 residues. The V gene's germline CDR1 is SGHTA and CDR2 FQGNSA. The CDR3 DNA follows: TGTGCCAGCAGCTTAGTGGGCGGGAGCCAAGAGACCCAGTACTTC. Amino acids: CASSLVGGSQETQYF. The entire variable domain, with the rest obtained from reference TRBV7-2 and TRBJ2-5, is as follows: GAGVSQSPSNKVTEKGKDVELRCDPISGHTALYWYRQSLGQGLEFLIYFQGNSAPDKSGLPSDRFSAERTGGSVSTLTIQRTQQEDSAVYLCASSLVGGSQETQYFGPGTRLLVL.

The rearrangement joins TRBV3-1 (or the pseudogene TRBV3-2) to TRBJ1-4; D remains ambiguous. Germline CDR1 is LGHDT and CDR2 is YNNKEL (reference sequence). This CDR3 spans 13 amino acids. With 4 bases removed from V and 7 bases from J, the gap between germline ends came to 10 bases. The CDR3 DNA is TGTGCCAGCAGCCGGTGGACGGCTGAAAAACTGTTTTTT. Translating gives CASSRWTAEKLFF.